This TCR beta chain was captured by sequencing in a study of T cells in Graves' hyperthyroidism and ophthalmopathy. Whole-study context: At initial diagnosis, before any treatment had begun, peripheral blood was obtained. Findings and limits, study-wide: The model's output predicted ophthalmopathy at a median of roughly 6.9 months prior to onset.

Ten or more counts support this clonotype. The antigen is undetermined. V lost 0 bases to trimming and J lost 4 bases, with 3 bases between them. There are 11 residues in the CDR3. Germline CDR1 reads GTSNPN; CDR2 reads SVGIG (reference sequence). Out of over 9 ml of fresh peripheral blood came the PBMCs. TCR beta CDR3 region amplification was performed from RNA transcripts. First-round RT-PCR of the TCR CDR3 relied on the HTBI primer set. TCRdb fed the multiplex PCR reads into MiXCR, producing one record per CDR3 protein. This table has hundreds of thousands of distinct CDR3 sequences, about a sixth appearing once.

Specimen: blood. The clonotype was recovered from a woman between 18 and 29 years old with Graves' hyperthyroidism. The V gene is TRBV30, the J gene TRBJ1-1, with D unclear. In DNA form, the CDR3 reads TGTGCCTGGAGTGTGTTCACTGAAGCTTTCTTT. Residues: CAWSVFTEAFF.